The 21 T cell receptor beta chains listed next were all sequenced from one sample in a study of identifying expanded T cells in peripheral blood (dated by TCRdb to 2018 to 2020). Libraries were built with the immunoSEQ multiplex PCR assay. TCRdb provides this immuneACCESS table in a form limited to in-frame rearrangements. Some clones are lacking; in checked studies, under half of them reflect an unresolved V gene, and why the rest are absent is not known. A total of about 81,000 clones appear in this sample, roughly 89% of them only once. Around a fifth of the sample belongs to the ten largest clones. Sample: blood. The receptors stem from a person between 18 and 70 years old in good health.

This chain connects TRBV7-2 to TRBJ2-3, with D possibly called TRBD1 or TRBD2 (5 bases each). Germline V gene data show CDR1 as SGHTA and CDR2 as FQGNSA. This CDR3 contains 15 residues. V was pared by 1 base and J by 2 bases, with 10 bases between. CDR3 in DNA: TGTGCCAGCAGCTTAGAAGGGACGGACACAGATACGCAGTATTTT. Encoded protein: CASSLEGTDTDTQYF.

This clone was detected only a few times. The junction and the germline gene differ at one end; a read error may be behind it. The V call is TRBV7-7, the J call TRBJ2-1; possible D gene TRBD2, 5 bases. This CDR3 has 14 residues. Germline CDR1 reads SSHAT; CDR2 reads FNYEAQ (reference sequence). CDR3 coding DNA: TGTGCTAGCAGCTTATCTACTAGGTTCAATGAGCAGTTCTTC. It yields the protein CASSLSTRFNEQFF.

This chain joins TRBV27 and TRBJ1-5; 7 positions agree with TRBD1. Germline CDR1 is MNHEY and CDR2 is SMNVEV (reference sequence). With 5 bases clipped from V and 3 bases from J, the junction kept 10 bases outside the gene matches. CDR3 length: 16 residues. CDR3 sequence reads: CASSALPGQINQPQHF. The CDR3 region has the DNA TGTGCCAGCAGTGCACTACCGGGACAGATCAATCAGCCCCAGCATTTT.

V gene TRBV6-5 combines with J gene TRBJ2-3, with 9 bases identical to TRBD2. CDR3 length equals 13 residues. V trimming: 7 bases; J trimming: 4 bases; junction bases outside the gene matches: 3. Germline assignment: CDR1 MNHEY and CDR2 SVGAGI. The CDR3 DNA reads TGTGCCAGCAAGGCGGGAGGGCCAGATACGCAGTATTTT. Encoded protein: CASKAGGPDTQYF.

This clone appeared a few times. The chain couples TRBV7-8 to TRBJ2-7; TRBD2 agrees at 13 bases. The CDR3 is 15 residues long. The V and J ends lost 6 bases and 2 bases, in that order; junction bases with no gene match: 4. Germline CDR1 SGHVS, CDR2 FQNEAQ. The CDR3 DNA sequence: TGTGCCAGCAGTTCGACTAGCGGGGGGACCTACGAGCAGTACTTC. It codes for CASSSTSGGTYEQYF.

The chain employs TRBV7-8 and TRBJ2-5; a weak D match, TRBD2 (5 bases). The CDR3 is made up of 12 amino acids. With 5 bases removed from V and 7 bases from J, the gap between germline ends came to 11 bases. The V gene's germline CDR1 is SGHVS and CDR2 FQNEAQ. CDR3 residues: CASSQPEGTQYF. As DNA, the CDR3 is TGTGCCAGCAGCCAGCCTGAGGGGACCCAGTACTTC.

V gene TRBV27 combines with J gene TRBJ2-5; possible D gene TRBD1, 5 bases. Per the germline V gene, CDR1 is MNHEY and CDR2 is SMNVEV (reference sequence). The CDR3 covers 14 residues. Trimming cost V 0 bases and J 9 bases, with 14 bases left between them. The chain's CDR3 is CASSLSGQALAQYF. CDR3 DNA: TGTGCCAGCAGTTTATCGGGGCAGGCGCTGGCCCAGTACTTC.

CDR3 in amino acids: CASRGTGVSSEQYF. The CDR3 region has the DNA TGTGCCAGTAGAGGGACAGGGGTTTCGAGCGAGCAGTACTTC. The rearrangement uses TRBV19 and TRBJ2-7; 10 bases are shared with TRBD1. The germline V gene encodes CDR1 LNHDA and CDR2 SQIVND (reference sequence). This CDR3 is 14 amino acids long. J was trimmed by 6 bases and V by 6 bases; bases with no gene match: 8.

This clone occurred a few times. This chain connects TRBV4-3 to TRBJ2-3; D is unclear. Trimming left V 4 bases short and J 3 bases short, with 11 bases between. The CDR3 spans 14 residues. Germline lookup yields CDR1 LGHNA and CDR2 YSLEER. CDR3 amino acids: CASSPSRLTDTQYF. DNA for the CDR3: TGCGCCAGCAGCCCGAGCCGGCTAACAGATACGCAGTATTTT.

This rearrangement joins TRBV7-2 to TRBJ2-5, with TRBD2 matching over 8 bases. J gave up 3 bases and V 5 bases, and 11 bases lay outside the gene matches. The length of the CDR3 is 16 residues. The germline V gene encodes CDR1 SGHTA and CDR2 FQGNSA. The CDR3, as DNA: TGTGCCAGCAGCCCTGACGGGACTAGGGCGGAAGAGACCCAGTACTTC. This codes for CASSPDGTRAEETQYF.

This clone has just a few counts. DNA of the CDR3: TGTGCCAGCAGACTCCGGGAACCCAGCATTCGGAACACTGAAGCTTTCTTT. Its translation is CASRLREPSIRNTEAFF. The genes are TRBV27 and TRBJ1-1; D gene uncertain. Between the trimmed V and J ends, which lost 6 bases and 1 base, there was a span of 21 bases. Germline V gives CDR1 MNHEY, CDR2 SMNVEV (reference sequence). The CDR3 runs 17 residues.

The chain recombines TRBV19 with TRBJ2-1; 11 bases line up with TRBD2. With V trimmed by 3 bases and J by 0 bases, 4 bases remained unmatched. CDR3 length: 17 residues. The germline V gene encodes CDR1 LNHDA and CDR2 SQIVND (reference sequence). DNA of the CDR3: TGTGCCAGTAGTATCCTAGCGGGGGGCAGCTCCTACAATGAGCAGTTCTTC. It yields the protein CASSILAGGSSYNEQFF.

The chain carries TRBV16 and TRBJ1-4; the D is unclear. Germline V gives CDR1 KGHSY, CDR2 FQNENV. The V gene lost 4 bases and the J gene lost 8 bases, with 14 bases spanning the gap. The length of the CDR3 is 14 residues. CDR3: CASSPYEVVEKLFF. DNA of the CDR3: TGTGCCAGCAGCCCTTATGAAGTGGTGGAAAAACTGTTTTTT.

A single count supports this clone. J is TRBJ1-1 and V is TRBV28, with TRBD1 identical over 9 bases. Unmatched junction bases numbered 18, after V lost 5 bases and J lost 8 bases. CDR3 length: 17 amino acids. Germline loops: CDR1 MDHEN, CDR2 SYDVKM. This CDR3 reads CASSPFTGTGPLWEAFF. CDR3 DNA: TGTGCCAGCAGTCCATTCACCGGGACAGGGCCTCTCTGGGAAGCTTTCTTT.

This chain links TRBV28 with TRBJ1-1; maybe TRBD1 (6 bases). Deletions cut 6 bases from V and 1 base from J, with 15 bases between. This CDR3 has 15 amino acids. Germline V gene data show CDR1 as MDHEN and CDR2 as SYDVKM. CDR3 nucleotide sequence: TGTGCCAGCAGCCCTAGGGGACACAGGAACACTGAAGCTTTCTTT. This translates into CASSPRGHRNTEAFF.

Details on this clone: This sample also contains other DNA sequences that code for the same CDR3. The chain couples TRBV7-2 to TRBJ2-7, with D uncertain. V lost 3 bases, J lost 1 base, and 10 bases lay in between. The CDR3 extends over 14 amino acids. CDR1 and CDR2 (germline): SGHTA, FQGNSA. The CDR3 reads CASSFRGVSYEQYF. CDR3 coding DNA: TGTGCCAGCAGCTTTAGAGGCGTTTCCTACGAGCAGTACTTC.

Details on this clone: This sample also contains other DNA sequences that code for the same CDR3. CDR3 DNA sequence: TGTGCCAGCAGCGTAGGACTAGCGGGAACAGATACGCAGTATTTT. This translates into CASSVGLAGTDTQYF. The gene calls are TRBV9 and TRBJ2-3, with 11 bases fitting TRBD2. In germline, CDR1 is SGDLS, CDR2 YYNGEE. Trimming at V came to 0 bases and at J to 3 bases, leaving 0 bases not matched to a gene. This CDR3 comprises 15 residues.

This clone was detected a few times. The chain combines TRBV6-5 with TRBJ1-5; the D is unclear. The CDR3 totals 14 residues. V was trimmed by 6 bases and J by 3 bases, leaving 12 bases between them. Per the germline V gene, CDR1 is MNHEY and CDR2 is SVGAGI. CDR3 nucleotide sequence: TGTGCCAGCAGCTTAGACTCCAACAATCAGCCCCAGCATTTT. It encodes CASSLDSNNQPQHF.

This clone appeared a few times. The junction does not match germline at one end; this may be a read error. This chain links TRBV7-9 with TRBJ2-7, with TRBD1 matching 9 bases. In germline, CDR1 is SEHNR, CDR2 FQNEAQ (reference sequence). The CDR3 contains 15 residues. CDR3 sequence: CASSLGGQGSHTFRF. CDR3 in DNA: TGTGCCAGCAGCTTAGGGGGACAGGGTTCCCATACCTTTCGGTTC.

V usage is TRBV4-3 and J usage is TRBJ2-6; 7 bases fit TRBD1. After removal of 5 bases from V and 0 bases from J, the junction contained 7 bases not matched to a gene. The CDR3 consists of 17 residues. Germline CDR1 is LGHNA and CDR2 is YSLEER. CDR3 residues: CASSERQGRSGANVLTF. CDR3 coding DNA: TGCGCCAGCAGCGAACGACAGGGACGCTCTGGGGCCAACGTCCTGACTTTC.

The chain links TRBV5-5 to TRBJ2-1; D perhaps matches TRBD2 (6 bases). From germline, CDR1 is SGHKS and CDR2 YYEKEE (reference sequence). The V and J ends lost 4 bases and 14 bases respectively, with 13 bases between them. The CDR3 spans 11 residues. The CDR3 spells CASSRDSREFF. CDR3 bases: TGTGCCAGCAGCAGGGACTCACGGGAGTTCTTC.